A single sample gave rise to the 18 T cell receptor beta chains below, sequenced in a study of graft-versus-host responses after intestinal transplantation. The protocol was immunoSEQ multiplex PCR, while the TCRdb copy is restricted to in-frame clones and leaves out a portion. The data contain approximately 99,000 clones, about nine tenths of them singletons. No antigens are known for them. Sequenced material: unstimulated CD8+ T cells sorted from spleen or lymph node cells, taken before transplant. The receptors derive from a human donor who was the organ donor for an intestinal transplant.

CDR3 DNA: TGTGCCAGAAGCTTAGTACCCCTAGCGGGAGATGGTTGTCGAGGCACCGGGGAGCTGTTTTTT. It codes for CARSLVPLAGDGCRGTGELFF. The V and J genes are TRBV7-5 and TRBJ2-2; the table's D call of TRBD2 was not tested on the DNA. TRBV7-5 is a pseudogene locus. The CDR3 sequence is 21 residues long.

The rearrangement uses TRBV14 and TRBJ1-1; possibly TRBD1 for D (5 bases). Germline V gene lookup returns CDR1 SGHDN and CDR2 FVKESK. The CDR3 runs to 17 residues. Trimming took off 0 bases at V and 3 bases at J, with 17 bases between the two ends. This CDR3 is CASSQDSPTGFDTEAFF. For the CDR3, the DNA is TGTGCCAGCAGCCAAGATTCCCCAACAGGTTTTGACACTGAAGCTTTCTTT.

The chain carries TRBV28 and TRBJ2-5, with 9 bases aligning to TRBD1. The CDR3 consists of 15 residues. Per germline, CDR1 MDHEN and CDR2 SYDVKM. Losses at the gene ends were 3 bases for V and 4 bases for J; bases not matched to a gene: 6. CDR3: CASSLWDRAGETQYF. The DNA of the CDR3 is TGTGCCAGCAGTTTGTGGGACAGGGCTGGAGAGACCCAGTACTTC.

CDR3: CASSPGQGFPGANVLTF. CDR3 coding DNA: TGTGCCAGCTCACCGGGACAGGGGTTCCCTGGGGCCAACGTCCTGACTTTC. The gene calls are TRBV18 and TRBJ2-6, with TRBD1 matching over 10 bases. The CDR3 length is 17 residues. The germline V gene has CDR1 KGHSH and CDR2 LQKENI. V lost 3 bases and J lost 2; bases outside the gene matches: 4.

Only one count was recorded for this clone. The CDR3, as DNA: TGTGCCTGGAGTGTACACAGGGGGCACTACGAGCAGTACTTC. Translated: CAWSVHRGHYEQYF. The chain recombines TRBV30 with TRBJ2-7; 9 nucleotides match TRBD1. Germline trimming cut 0 bases from V and 3 bases from J; bases unmatched to any gene: 3. The CDR3 consists of 14 residues. CDR1 and CDR2 (germline): GTSNPN, SVGIG (reference sequence).

This chain connects TRBV7-6 to TRBJ2-1; the match to TRBD2 covers 7 bases. The trim removed 2 bases at V and 4 bases at J, leaving 5 bases unmatched. CDR1 and CDR2 from the germline V gene are SGHVS and FNYEAQ. The CDR3 spans 15 residues. The CDR3 nucleotides read TGTGCCAGCAGCTTAATGGGGGAGGGTTACAATGAGCAGTTCTTC. Translated, it gives CASSLMGEGYNEQFF.

V usage is TRBV27 and J usage is TRBJ1-4; the D is unclear. The CDR3 length is 15 residues. The V end lost 5 bases, the J end lost 0 bases, and 10 bases lay between the germline ends. The germline V gene has CDR1 MNHEY and CDR2 SMNVEV (reference sequence). In DNA, the CDR3 is TGTGCCAGCAGTACATCAGTTGCAACTAATGAAAAACTGTTTTTT. This translates into CASSTSVATNEKLFF.

This rearrangement joins TRBV13 to TRBJ2-2; 9 bases align to TRBD1. With V trimmed by 4 bases and J by 4 bases, 10 bases remained unmatched. CDR1 and CDR2 from the germline V gene are PRHDT and FYEKMQ (reference sequence). This CDR3 has 17 residues. CDR3 DNA: TGTGCCAGCAGCTGGAACGACGGACAGGGGAGCACCGGGGAGCTGTTTTTT. It specifies CASSWNDGQGSTGELFF.

The rearrangement links TRBV4-1 to TRBJ2-1, with TRBD2 matching 8 bases. CDR1 is MGHRA and CDR2 is YSYEKL in the germline V gene. The ends lost 4 bases at V and 5 bases at J; junction bases unmatched: 7. The CDR3 extends over 15 amino acids. CDR3 sequence (DNA): TGCGCCAGCAGCCGCTCGCCTAGCGGGCACAATGAGCAGTTCTTC. Translated: CASSRSPSGHNEQFF.

This chain's CDR3 is CASSDGTSGTDTQYF. CDR3 DNA sequence: TGTGCCAGCAGTGACGGGACTAGCGGCACAGATACGCAGTATTTT. The V gene is TRBV6-4, the J gene TRBJ2-3; 10 bases map to TRBD2. Germline CDR1 is MRHNA and CDR2 is SNTAGT. The CDR3 runs 15 residues. V dropped 2 bases and J dropped 1; count of bases not matched to a gene: 0.

Concerning this clone itself: The junction departs from the called germline gene at one end, perhaps through a read error. V gene TRBV9 combines with J gene TRBJ1-1; 9 nucleotides align to TRBD1. The germline V gene encodes CDR1 SGDLS and CDR2 YYNGEE. The CDR3 has 16 amino acids. Here the CDR3 DNA reads TGTGCCAGCAGCGTAGGTGGGACAGGGCGCAACAGTGAAGCTTTCTTT. Encoded protein: CASSVGGTGRNSEAFF.

The gene calls are TRBV5-1 and TRBJ1-1, with a tentative D call TRBD1 (5 bases). This CDR3 is built from 15 residues. CDR1 SGHRS and CDR2 YFSETQ come from the germline V gene. V lost 0 bases and J 4 bases, leaving 13 bases between the germline ends. The CDR3: CASSLDRRNTTEAFF. The DNA for the CDR3 is TGCGCCAGCAGCTTGGACAGGCGAAATACCACTGAAGCTTTCTTT.

The rearrangement joins TRBV9 to TRBJ2-1, with no clear D. Looked up from germline, CDR1 is SGDLS and CDR2 is YYNGEE. V lost 0 bases and J 3 bases, leaving 13 bases between the germline ends. The CDR3 loop spans 16 amino acids. For the CDR3, the DNA is TGTGCCAGCAGCGTAGCTTATGTACAGCACTACAATGAGCAGTTCTTC. It translates to CASSVAYVQHYNEQFF. The whole variable domain, filled in from reference TRBV9 and TRBJ2-1, reads DSGVTQTPKHLITATGQRVTLRCSPRSGDLSVYWYQQSLDQGLQFLIQYYNGEERAKGNILERFSAQQFPDLHSELNLSSLELGDSALYFCASSVAYVQHYNEQFFGPGTRLTVL.

This chain uses TRBV5-1 with TRBJ1-2; 8 bases agree with TRBD1. The CDR3 spans 15 residues. V trimming: 4 bases; J trimming: 6 bases; junction bases outside the gene matches: 11. Germline V gene sequence: CDR1 SGHRS, CDR2 YFSETQ. This CDR3 is CASSQRMTGVDGYTF. CDR3 DNA: TGCGCCAGCAGCCAGAGAATGACAGGGGTGGATGGCTACACCTTC.

V gene TRBV4-2 combines with J gene TRBJ2-2, with a weak D call TRBD1 (6 bases). The V gene lost 2 bases and the J gene lost 0 bases, with 13 bases spanning the gap. The CDR3 has 17 residues. Germline lookup yields CDR1 LGHNA and CDR2 YNFKEQ. The chain's CDR3 is CASSQISGQTNTGELFF. In DNA, the CDR3 is TGTGCCAGCAGCCAAATCTCCGGACAGACGAACACCGGGGAGCTGTTTTTT.

Remarks on this clone: A junction end diverges from the germline sequence, so it may reflect a read error. CDR3 sequence reads: CASSLTSFNEQFF. CDR3 DNA sequence: TGTGCCAGCAGCTTAACTTCCTTCAATGAGCAGTTCTTC. The rearrangement uses TRBV7-3 and TRBJ2-1; no clear D. From germline, CDR1 is SGHTA and CDR2 FQGTGA. This CDR3 is 13 amino acids long.

The chain employs TRBV5-1 and TRBJ2-3; 9 positions match TRBD2. This CDR3 contains 16 residues. V lost 0 bases to trimming and J lost 2 bases; unmatched junction nucleotides: 4. Germline assignment: CDR1 SGHRS and CDR2 YFSETQ. CDR3: CASSLGLAGFTDTQYF. The CDR3 nucleotides read TGCGCCAGCAGCTTGGGTCTAGCGGGGTTCACAGATACGCAGTATTTT.

The V gene is TRBV4-1, the J gene TRBJ1-1; the match to TRBD1 covers 7 bases. CDR1 and CDR2 (germline): MGHRA, YSYEKL. The CDR3 loop spans 17 amino acids. J gave up 0 bases and V 0 bases, and 7 bases lay outside the gene matches. The CDR3 sequence is CASSQDPPGGMNTEAFF. The CDR3 bases are TGCGCCAGCAGCCAAGATCCACCAGGGGGTATGAACACTGAAGCTTTCTTT.